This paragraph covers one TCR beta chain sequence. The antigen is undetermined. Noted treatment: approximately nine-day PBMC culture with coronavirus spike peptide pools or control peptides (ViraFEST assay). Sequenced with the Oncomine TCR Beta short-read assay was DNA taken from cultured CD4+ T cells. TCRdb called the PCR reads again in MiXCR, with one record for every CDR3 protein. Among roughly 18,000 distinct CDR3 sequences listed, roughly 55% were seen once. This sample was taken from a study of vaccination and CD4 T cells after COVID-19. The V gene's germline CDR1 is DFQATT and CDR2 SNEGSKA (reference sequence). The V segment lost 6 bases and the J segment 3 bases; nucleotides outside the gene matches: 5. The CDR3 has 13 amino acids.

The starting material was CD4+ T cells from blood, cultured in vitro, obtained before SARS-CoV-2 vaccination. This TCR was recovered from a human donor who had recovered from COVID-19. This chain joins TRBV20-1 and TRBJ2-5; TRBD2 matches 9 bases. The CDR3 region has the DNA TGCAGTGCATCGACTAGCGGAAAAGAGACCCAGTACTTC. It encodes CSASTSGKETQYF.